Each of the 20 T cell receptor beta chains below was sequenced from the same sample in a study of cytomegalovirus exposure and HLA in healthy donors. The method was immunoSEQ multiplex PCR; TCRdb's version includes in-frame clones alone and lacks a portion of them. The table includes roughly 200,000 clones, around 81% detected once. What was sequenced was PBMCs. These receptors originate from a woman aged 18-29 years in good health and CMV-seropositive.

The chain employs TRBV7-9 and TRBJ2-7; a possible D gene is TRBD2 (6 bases). This CDR3 has 15 residues. Germline values: CDR1 SEHNR, CDR2 FQNEAQ (reference sequence). V shed 5 bases and J shed 6 bases, with 20 bases lying between them. The CDR3 reads CASSPSGRGFLEQYF. The DNA of the CDR3 is TGTGCCAGCAGCCCGTCGGGGCGGGGATTCCTCGAGCAGTACTTC.

V is TRBV6-6 and J is TRBJ1-1, with 9 bases that match TRBD1. CDR1 MNHNY and CDR2 SVGAGI come from the germline V gene (reference sequence). V lost 6 bases to trimming and J lost 4 bases; unmatched junction nucleotides: 6. The CDR3 spans 14 residues. The CDR3, as DNA: TGTGCCAGCAGACAGGGGGCTGAGGGCACTGAAGCTTTCTTT. This encodes CASRQGAEGTEAFF.

Comments on this clone: The sample has other DNA sequences that encode this CDR3 too. This sequence joins TRBV4-1 and TRBJ2-5; 8 bases align to TRBD2. The germline V gene has CDR1 MGHRA and CDR2 YSYEKL. Trimming removed 0 bases from V and 1 base from J; junction bases left unmatched: 7. This CDR3 contains 17 residues. In DNA, the CDR3 is TGCGCCAGCAGCCAAGATGGCCGGGGGGGCTCCCAAGAGACCCAGTACTTC. Protein: CASSQDGRGGSQETQYF.

The J gene is TRBJ1-1, the V gene TRBV20-1; D is unclear. The V gene lost 5 bases and the J gene lost 7 bases, with 11 bases spanning the gap. This CDR3 is built from 11 residues. Germline-derived CDR1 and CDR2 are DFQATT and SNEGSKA (reference sequence). The DNA of the CDR3 is TGCAGTGCTGCCTTGGGCTTTGAAGCTTTCTTT. Translated, it gives CSAALGFEAFF.

This sequence joins TRBV29-1 and TRBJ1-1; no clear D gene. Germline V lookup: CDR1 SQVTM, CDR2 ANQGSEA. Trimming pared 0 bases from V and 1 base from J, leaving 9 bases between. The CDR3 loop spans 14 amino acids. CDR3 sequence: CSVEEMEPNTEAFF. In DNA, the CDR3 is TGCAGCGTTGAAGAAATGGAGCCGAACACTGAAGCTTTCTTT.

This chain joins TRBV7-2 and TRBJ1-2, with a weak D call TRBD1 (6 bases). This CDR3 is 15 amino acids long. Deletions cut 5 bases from V and 2 bases from J, with 15 bases between. Looked up from germline, CDR1 is SGHTA and CDR2 is FQGNSA. CDR3 region: CASSPRGTGNYGYTF. CDR3 nucleotides: TGTGCCAGCAGCCCTAGGGGTACAGGGAACTATGGCTACACCTTC.

V is TRBV7-9 and J is TRBJ2-3; the D is unclear. The CDR3 has 13 residues. V was trimmed by 2 bases and J by 4 bases, leaving 7 bases between them. Germline V gene sequence: CDR1 SEHNR, CDR2 FQNEAQ (reference sequence). CDR3 amino acids: CASSLLSADTQYF. The CDR3 nucleotides read TGTGCCAGCAGCTTACTTTCGGCAGATACGCAGTATTTT.

The rearrangement links TRBV5-1 to TRBJ1-3; D remains unclear. The CDR3 runs 15 residues. Trimming shortened V by 1 base and J by 1 base, and 9 bases separated the two germline ends. The germline V gene has CDR1 SGHRS and CDR2 YFSETQ. In DNA form, the CDR3 reads TGCGCCAGCAGCTTGCCCTCCCCTTCTGGAAACACCATATATTTT. Its protein product is CASSLPSPSGNTIYF.

This clone was observed a single time. The chain couples TRBV5-6 to TRBJ2-6, with a possible D match to TRBD1 (5 bases). V lost 0 bases and J 3 bases, leaving 10 bases between the germline ends. The CDR3 has 16 residues. Germline V CDR1 and CDR2: SGHDT, YYEEEE. CDR3 sequence: CASSLEAGFGANVLTF. DNA of the CDR3: TGTGCCAGCAGCTTGGAGGCAGGGTTTGGGGCCAACGTCCTGACTTTC. The full variable domain, rest sourced from reference TRBV5-6 and TRBJ2-6, is DAGVTQSPTHLIKTRGQQVTLRCSPKSGHDTVSWYQQALGQGPQFIFQYYEEEERQRGNFPDRFSGHQFPNYSSELNVNALLLGDSALYLCASSLEAGFGANVLTFGAGSRLTVL.

Turning to this clone: Other DNA sequences in the sample encode the same CDR3. This chain connects TRBV20-1 to TRBJ1-1, with D unresolved. V gave up 6 bases and J gave up 3 bases, with 8 bases separating them. Germline V gene sequence: CDR1 DFQATT, CDR2 SNEGSKA (reference sequence). This CDR3 contains 11 residues. As DNA, the CDR3 is TGCAGTGCCCCTACCGACACTGAAGCTTTCTTT. This codes for CSAPTDTEAFF.

V usage is TRBV2 and J usage is TRBJ2-5, with 12 bases that match TRBD2. The J segment lost 4 bases and the V segment lost 6 bases, leaving 18 bases of the junction unmatched. Germline CDR1 and CDR2: SNHLY and FYNNEI. The CDR3 is made up of 19 amino acids. The CDR3 bases are TGTGCCAGCAGGAGCTATCCCCTAGCGGGGGGGCTATGGCGAGAGACCCAGTACTTC. As protein: CASRSYPLAGGLWRETQYF.

The chain uses TRBV28 and TRBJ1-2; 9 nucleotides agree with TRBD1. This CDR3 contains 15 residues. Germline CDR1 and CDR2: MDHEN and SYDVKM. J was trimmed by 5 bases and V by 6 bases; bases with no gene match: 10. The DNA of the CDR3 is TGTGCCAGCAGACGGGACACGGGACAGGGATATGGCTACACCTTC. Its translation: CASRRDTGQGYGYTF.

The gene calls are TRBV10-2 and TRBJ2-1; D is possibly TRBD2 (6 bases). The CDR3 totals 13 residues. The germline CDR1 and CDR2 sequences are WSHSY and SAAADI. Trimming took 4 bases from V and 3 from J, leaving 7 bases between them. This chain's CDR3 is CASSAAGYNEQFF. The CDR3 nucleotides are TGCGCCAGCAGTGCAGCGGGCTACAATGAGCAGTTCTTC.

The chain has TRBV7-3 and TRBJ2-2, with 7 bases matching TRBD2. The CDR3 has 13 residues. V gave up 2 bases and J gave up 6 bases; unmatched junction bases: 0. Germline V gives CDR1 SGHTA, CDR2 FQGTGA. This CDR3 is CASSLAGAGELFF. The CDR3 nucleotides read TGTGCCAGCAGCTTAGCGGGGGCCGGGGAGCTGTTTTTT.

About this clone itself: At one boundary the junction diverges from the germline segment, which might be a read error. Other nucleotide sequences from this sample produce the same CDR3. The genes are TRBV5-1 and TRBJ2-7; possible D gene TRBD1, 6 bases. The CDR3 covers 13 residues. Germline CDR1 SGHRS, CDR2 YFSETQ. The DNA for the CDR3 is TGTGCCAGCAGCCCCTTAACAGGGTACGAGCAGTACTTC. It encodes CASSPLTGYEQYF.

On this clone: Other DNA sequences of this sample code for an identical CDR3. The V and J genes are TRBV5-1 and TRBJ2-5; D might be TRBD2 (6 bases). Germline lookup yields CDR1 SGHRS and CDR2 YFSETQ. Trimming cost V 0 bases and J 4 bases, with 13 bases left between them. This CDR3 spans 15 amino acids. The CDR3 sequence: CASSLARGSGETQYF. CDR3 sequence (DNA): TGCGCCAGCAGCTTGGCCCGCGGTAGCGGAGAGACCCAGTACTTC. The variable domain in full, completed from reference TRBV5-1 and TRBJ2-5, reads KAGVTQTPRYLIKTRGQQVTLSCSPISGHRSVSWYQQTPGQGLQFLFEYFSETQRNKGNFPGRFSGRQFSNSRSEMNVSTLELGDSALYLCASSLARGSGETQYFGPGTRLLVL.

A single count supports this clone. The V call is TRBV27, the J call TRBJ2-7; D possibly corresponds to TRBD2 (5 bases). This CDR3 is built from 12 residues. Deletions cut 6 bases from V and 6 bases from J, with 12 bases between. Germline CDR1 reads MNHEY; CDR2 reads SMNVEV (reference sequence). The CDR3 nucleotides are TGTGCCAGCAGGTTGAGGGCGGGCGAGCAGTACTTC. Amino acids: CASRLRAGEQYF.

In its sample, this clone was seen a few times. The chain is built from TRBV7-8 and TRBJ1-2; 8 bases fit TRBD1. The trim removed 0 bases at V and 7 bases at J, leaving 1 base unmatched. The CDR3 consists of 13 residues. CDR1 is SGHVS, CDR2 FQNEAQ, per germline. CDR3 protein: CASSLAGTGGYTF. Written as DNA, the CDR3 is TGTGCCAGCAGCTTAGCCGGGACAGGTGGCTACACCTTC.

This chain links TRBV2 with TRBJ2-5; 7 nucleotides align to TRBD1. The CDR3 loop spans 15 amino acids. J was trimmed by 0 bases and V by 8 bases; bases with no gene match: 9. Germline lookup yields CDR1 SNHLY and CDR2 FYNNEI. Here the CDR3 reads CASLGPGQYQETQYF. The CDR3 DNA sequence: TGTGCCAGCCTTGGGCCGGGACAGTACCAAGAGACCCAGTACTTC. The whole variable domain, remainder taken from reference TRBV2 and TRBJ2-5, is EPEVTQTPSHQVTQMGQEVILRCVPISNHLYFYWYRQILGQKVEFLVSFYNNEISEKSEIFDDQFSVERPDGSNFTLKIRSTKLEDSAMYFCASLGPGQYQETQYFGPGTRLLVL.

V and J are TRBV19 and TRBJ1-6; tentative D call: TRBD1 (6 bases). The CDR3 is made up of 16 amino acids. V was cut by 7 bases and J by 7 bases, with 20 bases left in between. Germline V gene data show CDR1 as LNHDA and CDR2 as SQIVND (reference sequence). The CDR3 loop reads CASTTFWDNRNSPLHF. In DNA form, the CDR3 reads TGTGCCAGTACCACCTTTTGGGACAATCGAAATTCACCCCTCCACTTT.